This T cell receptor (beta chain) stems from a study of T cell responses to AZD1222 COVID-19 vaccine. Findings of the study overall: Rises in breadth and depth of Spike-specific TCRs came after two AZD1222 doses. White British people made up most donors, females outnumbered males, and clonal diversity was possibly underestimated. At 160-218 and 743-854, vaccine-associated CD4 TCRs were dominant, and they spanned spike.

The CDR3 covers 15 residues. Trimming at V came to 1 base and at J to 10 bases, leaving 6 bases not matched to a gene. CDR1 is SGHDT, CDR2 YYEEEE, per germline. Repertoires were generated with immunoSEQ multiplex PCR, while TCRdb's copy carries only in-frame clones and drops some. This table has some 140,000 clones, roughly 89% appearing once. About this clone: No antigen is known for it.

The sequence came from an adult in good health. Sequencing used peripheral blood, obtained on day 0 of AZD1222 vaccination. V and J are TRBV5-6 and TRBJ1-6, with 9 bases identical to TRBD1. The CDR3 DNA reads as TGTGCCAGCAGCTTGACAGGGGGCTTGGGATCACCCCTCCACTTT. Amino acid sequence: CASSLTGGLGSPLHF.